This T cell receptor beta chain came from a study of shared clonotypes between healthy human individuals. The assay was immunoSEQ multiplex PCR, and TCRdb's table has in-frame clones only and misses some. The sample records around 980,000 clones, approximately 80% being singletons. The V segment lost 1 base and the J segment 10 bases; nucleotides outside the gene matches: 6. In germline, CDR1 is LGHNA, CDR2 YSLEER. The CDR3 is made up of 16 amino acids. This chain joins TRBV4-3 and TRBJ2-1; 14 bases align to TRBD2. Sequencing was done on a sample of memory CD4+ T cells from PBMCs. Subset noted: CD45RA-negative fraction. This clonotype was sampled from a man younger than 35 in good health. Some clones in this sample may be carry-over from other donors' samples. The CDR3, as DNA: TGCGCCAGCAGCCAAGTCGGACTAGCGGGAGGACGGGAGCAGTTCTTC. Translating it yields CASSQVGLAGGREQFF.